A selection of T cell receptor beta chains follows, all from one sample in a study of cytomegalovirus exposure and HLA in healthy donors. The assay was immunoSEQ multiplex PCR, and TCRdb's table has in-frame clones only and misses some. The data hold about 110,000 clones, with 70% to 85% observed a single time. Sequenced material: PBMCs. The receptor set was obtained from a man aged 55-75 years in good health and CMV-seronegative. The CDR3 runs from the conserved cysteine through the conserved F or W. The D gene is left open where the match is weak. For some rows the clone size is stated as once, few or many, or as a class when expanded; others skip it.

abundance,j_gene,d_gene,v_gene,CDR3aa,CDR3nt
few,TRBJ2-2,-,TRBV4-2,CASSQTEGLTGELFF,TGTGCCAGCAGCCAAACCGAGGGCCTAACCGGGGAGCTGTTTTTT
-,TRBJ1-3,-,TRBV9,CASSPRTSSGNTIYF,TGTGCCAGCAGCCCGCGGACAAGCTCTGGAAACACCATATATTTT
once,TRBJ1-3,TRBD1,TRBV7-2,CASSRGTVYSGNTIYF,TGTGCCAGCAGCAGAGGGACAGTATACTCTGGAAACACCATATATTTT
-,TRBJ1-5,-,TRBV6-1,CASSEAPGRQPQHF,TGTGCCAGCAGTGAAGCGCCGGGGAGGCAGCCCCAGCATTTT
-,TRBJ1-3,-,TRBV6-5,CASSRGNTIYF,TGTGCCAGCAGCCGGGGTAACACCATATATTTT
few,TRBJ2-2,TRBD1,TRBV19,CASSGTGTGNTGELFF,TGTGCCAGTAGTGGCACCGGGACAGGGAACACCGGGGAGCTGTTTTTT
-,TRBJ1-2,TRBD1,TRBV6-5,CASSRLSTGGSGYTF,TGTGCCAGCAGCCGCCTGAGTACAGGGGGATCTGGCTACACCTTC
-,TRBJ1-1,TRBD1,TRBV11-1,CASSRQGANTEAFF,TGTGCCAGCAGCCGACAGGGGGCGAACACTGAAGCTTTCTTT
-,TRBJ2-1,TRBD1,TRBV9,CASSVGQGNEQFF,TGTGCCAGCAGCGTAGGACAGGGAAATGAGCAGTTCTTC
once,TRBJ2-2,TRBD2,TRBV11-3,CASSLTSGGNTGELFF,TGTGCCAGCAGCCTCACTAGCGGGGGGAACACCGGGGAGCTGTTTTTT
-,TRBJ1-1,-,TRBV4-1,CASSQPQMNTEAFF,TGCGCCAGCAGCCAACCACAGATGAACACTGAAGCTTTCTTT
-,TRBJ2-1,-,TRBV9,CASSATSSYNEQFF,TGTGCCAGCAGCGCGACATCCTCCTACAATGAGCAGTTCTTC
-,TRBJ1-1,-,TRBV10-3,CAIRLTGGYTEAFF,TGTGCCATCAGGCTGACGGGGGGGTACACTGAAGCTTTCTTT
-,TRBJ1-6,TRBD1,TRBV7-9,CASSRSGQGNSPLHF,TGTGCCAGCAGCCGATCCGGACAGGGAAATTCACCCCTCCACTTT
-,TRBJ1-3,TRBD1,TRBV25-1,CASSEPRDRAGTGNTIYF,TGTGCCAGCAGTGAACCTCGGGACAGGGCAGGAACTGGAAACACCATATATTTT
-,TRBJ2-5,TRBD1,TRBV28,CASSNPGTGRETQYF,TGTGCCAGCAGTAACCCCGGGACAGGGCGAGAGACCCAGTACTTC
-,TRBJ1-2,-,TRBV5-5,CASSPSTDYGYTF,TGTGCCAGCAGCCCCTCGACAGACTATGGCTACACCTTC
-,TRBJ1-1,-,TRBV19,CASRGQNTEAFF,TGTGCCAGTAGGGGGCAGAACACTGAAGCTTTCTTT
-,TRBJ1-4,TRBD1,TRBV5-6,CASSDGDSHNEKLFF,TGTGCCAGCAGCGACGGGGACAGTCATAATGAAAAACTGTTTTTT
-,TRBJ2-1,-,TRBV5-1,CASSLRQVKGNEQFF,TGCGCCAGCAGCCTAAGACAGGTCAAAGGCAATGAGCAGTTCTTC
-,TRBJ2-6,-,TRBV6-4,CASSPTDSGANVLTF,TGTGCCAGCAGTCCTACAGACTCTGGGGCCAACGTCCTGACTTTC
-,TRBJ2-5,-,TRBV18,CASSPVESETQYF,TGTGCCAGCTCACCGGTAGAGTCAGAGACCCAGTACTTC
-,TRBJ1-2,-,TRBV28,CASRESSNYGYTF,TGTGCCAGCCGGGAGAGCTCTAACTATGGCTACACCTTC
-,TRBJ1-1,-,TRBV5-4,CASSLPTRGNTEAFF,TGTGCCAGCAGCCTCCCCACCAGGGGGAACACTGAAGCTTTCTTT
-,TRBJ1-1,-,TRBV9,CASSPQLLNSEAFF,TGTGCCAGCAGCCCTCAGTTACTGAACAGTGAAGCTTTCTTT
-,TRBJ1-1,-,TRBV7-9,CASSLAGRGTTEAFF,TGTGCCAGCAGCTTAGCAGGCAGGGGAACGACTGAAGCTTTCTTT
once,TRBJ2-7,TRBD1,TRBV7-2,CASSIGTGVEQYF,TGTGCCAGCAGCATCGGGACAGGGGTCGAGCAGTACTTC
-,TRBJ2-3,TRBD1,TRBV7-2,CASSLGGGGDTQYF,TGTGCCAGCAGCTTAGGAGGGGGCGGGGATACGCAGTATTTT
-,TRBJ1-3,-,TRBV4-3,CASSQEGAKGTIYF,TGCGCCAGCAGCCAGGAGGGTGCAAAAGGGACCATATATTTT
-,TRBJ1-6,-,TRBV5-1,CASSLDSPSSYNSPLHF,TGCGCCAGCAGCTTGGACTCTCCGAGCTCCTATAATTCACCCCTCCACTTT
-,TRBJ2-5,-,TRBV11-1,CASSSFGEPGTQYF,TGTGCCAGCAGCTCGTTCGGGGAACCGGGGACCCAGTACTTC
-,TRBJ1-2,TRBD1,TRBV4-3,CASSQYDRDGYTF,TGCGCCAGCAGCCAATACGACAGGGATGGCTACACCTTC
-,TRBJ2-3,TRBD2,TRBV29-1,CSASAPAGAADTQYF,TGCAGCGCCTCGGCTCCAGCGGGGGCAGCAGATACGCAGTATTTT
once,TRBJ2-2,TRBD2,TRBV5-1,CASSHITSGGNTGELFF,TGCGCCAGCAGCCACATTACTAGCGGGGGCAACACCGGGGAGCTGTTTTTT
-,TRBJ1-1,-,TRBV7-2,CASSLVRTEAFF,TGTGCCAGCAGCTTAGTCAGGACTGAAGCTTTCTTT
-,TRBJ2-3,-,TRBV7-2,CASSLGGASGTDTQYF,TGTGCCAGCAGCTTAGGGGGAGCGAGCGGGACAGATACGCAGTATTTT
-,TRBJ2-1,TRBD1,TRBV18,CATEGQGPNEQFF,TGTGCCACCGAGGGACAGGGACCCAATGAGCAGTTCTTC
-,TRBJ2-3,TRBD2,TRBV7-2,CASSLAGGASDTQYF,TGTGCCAGCAGCTTAGCCGGGGGGGCGTCAGATACGCAGTATTTT
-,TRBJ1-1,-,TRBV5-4,CASSLVQGTNTEAFF,TGTGCCAGCAGCTTGGTCCAGGGGACGAACACTGAAGCTTTCTTT
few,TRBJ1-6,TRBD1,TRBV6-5,CASRTGDRQVHF,TGTGCCAGCAGAACCGGGGACAGACAGGTCCACTTT
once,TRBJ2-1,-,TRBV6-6,CASSDTRLNEQFF,TGTGCCAGCAGTGACACTCGTCTGAATGAGCAGTTCTTC
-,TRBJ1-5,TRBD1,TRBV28,CASSLGTGRQPQHF,TGTGCCAGCAGTCTCGGGACAGGGAGGCAGCCCCAGCATTTT
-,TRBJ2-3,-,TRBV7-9,CASSFGSLRADTQYF,TGTGCCAGCAGCTTCGGCTCTTTGAGGGCAGATACGCAGTATTTT
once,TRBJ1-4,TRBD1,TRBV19,CASQGQGLSTNEKLFF,TGTGCCAGTCAGGGACAGGGGCTATCAACTAATGAAAAACTGTTTTTT
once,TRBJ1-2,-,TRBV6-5,CASTLGGRADYGYTF,TGTGCCAGCACCCTAGGAGGCAGAGCAGACTATGGCTACACCTTC
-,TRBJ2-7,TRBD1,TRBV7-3,CASSRQGSYEQYF,TGTGCCAGCAGCCGACAGGGGTCCTACGAGCAGTACTTC
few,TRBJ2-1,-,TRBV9,CASSVRDSDYNEQFF,TGTGCCAGCAGCGTCCGGGACTCGGATTACAATGAGCAGTTCTTC
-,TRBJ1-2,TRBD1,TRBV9,CASSVGQGAYYGYTF,TGTGCCAGCAGCGTAGGACAGGGGGCGTACTATGGCTACACCTTC
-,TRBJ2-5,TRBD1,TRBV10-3,CAISRGHWETQYF,TGTGCCATCAGCAGGGGGCATTGGGAGACCCAGTACTTC
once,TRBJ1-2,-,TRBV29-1,CSVEGGQMNSYTF,TGCAGCGTTGAGGGAGGCCAGATGAATAGCTACACCTTC
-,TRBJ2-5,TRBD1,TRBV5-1,CASSLLAPTGPETQYF,TGCGCCAGCAGCTTGTTGGCTCCGACAGGGCCAGAGACCCAGTACTTC
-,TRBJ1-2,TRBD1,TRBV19,CASSIPGQGNYGYTF,TGTGCCAGTAGTATTCCGGGACAGGGAAACTATGGCTACACCTTC
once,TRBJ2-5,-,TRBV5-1,CASSAGQILNQETQYF,TGCGCCAGCAGCGCCGGACAGATACTAAACCAAGAGACCCAGTACTTC
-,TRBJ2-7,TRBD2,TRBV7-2,CASSHPTGRGSSYEQYF,TGTGCCAGCAGCCACCCGACCGGGCGGGGGAGCTCCTACGAGCAGTACTTC
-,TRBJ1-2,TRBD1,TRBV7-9,CASSLRDSTISNYGYTF,TGTGCCAGCAGCCTCCGGGACAGTACAATTTCTAACTATGGCTACACCTTC